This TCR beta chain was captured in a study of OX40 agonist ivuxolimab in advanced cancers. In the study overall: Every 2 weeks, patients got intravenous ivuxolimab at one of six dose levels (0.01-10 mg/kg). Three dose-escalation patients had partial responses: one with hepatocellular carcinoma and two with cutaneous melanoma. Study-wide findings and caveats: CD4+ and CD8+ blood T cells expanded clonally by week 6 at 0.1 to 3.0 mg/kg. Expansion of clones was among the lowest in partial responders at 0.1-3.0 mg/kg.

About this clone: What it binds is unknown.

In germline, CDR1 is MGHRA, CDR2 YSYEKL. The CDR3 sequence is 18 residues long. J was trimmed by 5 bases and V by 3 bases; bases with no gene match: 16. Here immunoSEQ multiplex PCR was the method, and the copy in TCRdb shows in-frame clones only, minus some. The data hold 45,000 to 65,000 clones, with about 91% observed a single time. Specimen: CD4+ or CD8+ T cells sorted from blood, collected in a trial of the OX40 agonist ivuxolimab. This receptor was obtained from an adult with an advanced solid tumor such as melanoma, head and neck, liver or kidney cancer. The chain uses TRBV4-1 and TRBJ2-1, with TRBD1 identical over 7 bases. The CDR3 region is CASSHYLRQGNLNNEQFF. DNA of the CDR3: TGCGCCAGCAGCCACTATCTAAGACAGGGAAATCTCAACAATGAGCAGTTCTTC.